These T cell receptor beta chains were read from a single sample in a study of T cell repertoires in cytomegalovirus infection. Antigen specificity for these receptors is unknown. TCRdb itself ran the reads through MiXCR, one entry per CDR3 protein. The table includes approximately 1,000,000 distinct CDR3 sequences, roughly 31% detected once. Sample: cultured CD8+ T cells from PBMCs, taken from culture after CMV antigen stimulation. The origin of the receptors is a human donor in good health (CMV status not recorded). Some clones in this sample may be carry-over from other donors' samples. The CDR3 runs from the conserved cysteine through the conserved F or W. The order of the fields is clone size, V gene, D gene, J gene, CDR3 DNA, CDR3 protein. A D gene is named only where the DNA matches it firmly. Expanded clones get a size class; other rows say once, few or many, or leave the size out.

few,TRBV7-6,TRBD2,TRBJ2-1,TGTGCCAGCAGCCCCCTATTACGGGGGGGCTCTAATGAGCAGTTCTTC,CASSPLLRGGSNEQFF
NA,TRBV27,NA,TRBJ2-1,TGTGCCAGCAGTTTACCGCTAGGGGGGTCTTACAATGAGCAGTTCTTC,CASSLPLGGSYNEQFF
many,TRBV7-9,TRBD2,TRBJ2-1,TGTGCCAGCAGCTTAGCGCGGACTAGCGGGGACAATGAGCAGTTCTTC,CASSLARTSGDNEQFF
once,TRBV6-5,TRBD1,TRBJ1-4,TGTGCCAGCAGCTATTCCGGGACAGGGTCGCGAGAAAAACTGTTTTTT,CASSYSGTGSREKLFF
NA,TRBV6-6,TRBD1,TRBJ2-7,TGTGCCAGCAGCCAAGACCGGGACAGGGTGAACTACGAGCAGTACTTC,CASSQDRDRVNYEQYF
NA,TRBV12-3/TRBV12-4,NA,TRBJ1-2,TGTGCCAGCATTGGGACGGGCCACTACACCTTC,CASIGTGHYTF
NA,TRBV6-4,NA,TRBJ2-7,TGTGCCAGCAACCCCTCGAGATTGGAGGTGGACTACGAGCAGTACTTC,CASNPSRLEVDYEQYF
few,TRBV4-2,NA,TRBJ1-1,TGTGCCAGCAGCCAAAGCGACGGGAACACTGAAGCTTTCTTT,CASSQSDGNTEAFF
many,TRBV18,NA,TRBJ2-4,TGTGCCAGCTCACCACATACAGGGAAAAACATTCAGTACTTC,CASSPHTGKNIQYF
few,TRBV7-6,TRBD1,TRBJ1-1,TGTGCCAGCAGCGGACAGGGCCCGAACACTGAAGCTTTCTTT,CASSGQGPNTEAFF
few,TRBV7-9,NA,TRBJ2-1,TGTGCCAGCAGCTTAGGACGGTATGGGGAAGATGAGCAGTTCTTC,CASSLGRYGEDEQFF
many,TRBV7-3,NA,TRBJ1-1,TGTGCCAGCAGCTTAACAGGGAAAACTGAAGCTTTCTTT,CASSLTGKTEAFF
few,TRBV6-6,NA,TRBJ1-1,TGTGCCAGCAGCCAAGACAGGACCACTGAAGCTTTCTTT,CASSQDRTTEAFF
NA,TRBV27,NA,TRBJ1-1,NA,CASSSSGQRLEGTEAFF
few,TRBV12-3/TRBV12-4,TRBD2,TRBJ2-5,TGTGCCAGTAAACCGGGACTAGCGGATCAAGAGACCCAGTACTTC,CASKPGLADQETQYF
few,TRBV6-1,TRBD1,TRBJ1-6,TGTGCCGCGCGGGGGGGACAGGCCTATAATTCACCCCTCCACTTT,CAARGGQAYNSPLHF
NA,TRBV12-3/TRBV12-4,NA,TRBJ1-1,TGTGCCAGCAGTACTGCCCTCCCTGAAGCTTTCTTT,CASSTALPEAFF
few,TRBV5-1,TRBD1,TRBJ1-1,TGCGCCAGCAGCTTGGAACGTCCAGGGGGGGACACTGAAGCTTTCTTT,CASSLERPGGDTEAFF
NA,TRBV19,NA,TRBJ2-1,TGTGCCAGTAGTACGGGGCGAGATGACCTTGTCTACAATGAGCAGTTCTTC,CASSTGRDDLVYNEQFF
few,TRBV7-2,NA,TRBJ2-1,TGTGCCAGCAGCTTAATCTGGGGCCGATACAATGAGCAGTTCTTC,CASSLIWGRYNEQFF
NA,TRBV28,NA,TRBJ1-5,TGTGCCAGCAGTTCCCCGCTTCAGCAGCCCCAGCATTTT,CASSSPLQQPQHF
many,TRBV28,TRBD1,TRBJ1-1,TGTGCCAGCAGTGACCGGGACAGGGGCTTGAACACTGAAGCTTTCTTT,CASSDRDRGLNTEAFF
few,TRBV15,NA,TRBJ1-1,TGTGCCACCAGCAGAGGGATGAACACTGAAGCTTTCTTT,CATSRGMNTEAFF
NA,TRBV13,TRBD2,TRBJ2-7,TGCGCCAGCAGCGGGGAAAACGAGCAGTACTTC,CASSGENEQYF
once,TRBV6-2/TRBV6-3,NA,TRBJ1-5,TGTGCCAGCAGTTACTCAAGGGAAAGCAATCAGCCCCAGCATTTT,CASSYSRESNQPQHF
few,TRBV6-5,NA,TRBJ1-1,TGTGCCAGCAGTAAGATGAACACTGAAGCTTTCTTT,CASSKMNTEAFF
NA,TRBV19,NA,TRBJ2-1,TGTGCCAGTAGTATTGAAAGTCCAGCTTACAATGAGCAGTTCTTC,CASSIESPAYNEQFF
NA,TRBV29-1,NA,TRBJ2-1,TGCAGCGTGGAAGGAGTCTACAATGAGCAGTTCTTC,CSVEGVYNEQFF
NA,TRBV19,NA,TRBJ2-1,TGTGCCAGCCGGGATGGCCGGGGGTACAATGAGCAGTTCTTC,CASRDGRGYNEQFF
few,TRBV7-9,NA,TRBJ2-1,TGTGCCAGCAAAGGAGCCGGGACTGGAATTAGCTCCTACAATGAGCAGTTCTTC,CASKGAGTGISSYNEQFF
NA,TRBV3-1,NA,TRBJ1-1,TGTGCCAGCAGCCCGGGGGGTTCAGGGAACACTGAAGCTTTCTTT,CASSPGGSGNTEAFF
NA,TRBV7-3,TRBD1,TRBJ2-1,TGTGCCAGCAGAGCAGGGGGTTTAGATGAGCAGTTCTTC,CASRAGGLDEQFF
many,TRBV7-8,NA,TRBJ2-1,TGTGCCAGCAGCTTAGCGCGGCCGGGATCCTACAATGAGCAGTTCTTC,CASSLARPGSYNEQFF
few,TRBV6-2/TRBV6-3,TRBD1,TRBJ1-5,TGTGCCAGCACCACCGCAGGGGGCGTTCAGCCCCAGCATTTT,CASTTAGGVQPQHF
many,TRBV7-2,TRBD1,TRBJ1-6,TGTGCCAGCAGCCCGGGACAGACCTATAATTCACCCCTCCACTTT,CASSPGQTYNSPLHF
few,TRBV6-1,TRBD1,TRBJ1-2,TGTGCCAGCAGTCACGGGACAGGGACAACCGGCTACACCTTC,CASSHGTGTTGYTF
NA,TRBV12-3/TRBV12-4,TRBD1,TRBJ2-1,TGTGCCAGCAGCTTACCCGGATCACAGGGGGCTAATGAGCTGTTCTTC,CASSLPGSQGANELFF
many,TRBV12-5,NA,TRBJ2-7,TGTGCTAGTGGTTTGGTAAGGCGGGACGGCAAATCCTACGAGCAGTACTTC,CASGLVRRDGKSYEQYF
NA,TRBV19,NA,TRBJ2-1,TGTGCCAGTAGTATGGAGAGCTCCTGGGCGGATGAGCAGTTCTTC,CASSMESSWADEQFF
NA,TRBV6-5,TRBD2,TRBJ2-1,TGTGTCAGCAGTTACCGGCGGGGGGACTACAATGAGCAGTTCTTC,CVSSYRRGDYNEQFF
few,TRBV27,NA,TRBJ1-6,TGTGCCAGCACAAGGGGGGTTGGTTCACCCCTCCACTTT,CASTRGVGSPLHF
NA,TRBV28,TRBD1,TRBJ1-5,TGTGCCAGCAGTCCTGGACAGGGTTTCCCCTATCAGCCCCAGCATTTT,CASSPGQGFPYQPQHF
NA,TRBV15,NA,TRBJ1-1,TGTGCCACCAGCAGAGATGGGGAGAACACTGAAGCTTTCTTT,CATSRDGENTEAFF
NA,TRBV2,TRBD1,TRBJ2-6,TGTGCCAGCAGAGGGACAGCCAGCTCTGGGGCCAACGTCCTGACTTTC,CASRGTASSGANVLTF
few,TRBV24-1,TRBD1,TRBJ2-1,TGTGCCACCAGTGATCCCCAGGGGGCCATCCACAATGAGCAGTTCTTC,CATSDPQGAIHNEQFF
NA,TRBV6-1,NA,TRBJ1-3,TGTGCCAGCAGGGAGGACTCTGGAAACACCATATATTTT,CASREDSGNTIYF